This T cell receptor (beta chain) came from a study of chemoradiotherapy in HPV16-positive cancers. Findings of the study overall: HPV-specific T cells were functionally defined from only a couple of HPV16-positive patients.

Clones were read by immunoSEQ multiplex PCR, and TCRdb kept only the in-frame ones, dropping some. Of thousands of clones listed, approximately 88% are singletons. With respect to this clone: The antigen remains undetermined.

This clonotype was obtained from a human donor with HPV-associated anogenital cancer. The sample was taken from a patient who underwent chemoradiotherapy.

This chain's CDR3 is CASSEGDRGLAGYYNEQFF. CDR3 sequence (DNA): TGTGCCAGCAGTGAAGGGGACAGGGGTCTAGCGGGGTACTACAATGAGCAGTTCTTC. This rearrangement joins TRBV6-1 to TRBJ2-1; D is perhaps TRBD1 (10 bases). The CDR3 spans 19 residues. From germline, CDR1 is MNHNS and CDR2 SASEGT. Trimming took 1 base from V and 3 from J, leaving 22 bases between them.